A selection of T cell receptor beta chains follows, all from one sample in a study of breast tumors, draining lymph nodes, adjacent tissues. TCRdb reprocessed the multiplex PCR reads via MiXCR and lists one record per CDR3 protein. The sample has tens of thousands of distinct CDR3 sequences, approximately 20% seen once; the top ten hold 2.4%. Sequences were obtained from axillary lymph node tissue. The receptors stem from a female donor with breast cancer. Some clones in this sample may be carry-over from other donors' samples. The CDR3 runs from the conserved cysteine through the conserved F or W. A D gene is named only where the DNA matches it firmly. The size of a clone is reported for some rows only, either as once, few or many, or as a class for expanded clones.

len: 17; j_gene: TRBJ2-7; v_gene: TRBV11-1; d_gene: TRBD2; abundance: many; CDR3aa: CASSFSTSGSAPYEQYF; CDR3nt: TGTGCCAGCAGCTTTTCGACTAGCGGGAGTGCCCCCTACGAGCAGTACTTC
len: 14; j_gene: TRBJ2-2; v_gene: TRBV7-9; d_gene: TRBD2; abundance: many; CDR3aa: CASSASGKGGELFF; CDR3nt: TGTGCCAGCAGCGCTAGCGGAAAAGGGGGGGAGCTGTTTTTT
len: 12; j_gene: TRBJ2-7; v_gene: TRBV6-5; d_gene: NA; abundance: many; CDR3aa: CASKGSSYEQYF; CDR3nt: TGTGCCAGCAAGGGTTCCTCCTACGAGCAGTACTTC
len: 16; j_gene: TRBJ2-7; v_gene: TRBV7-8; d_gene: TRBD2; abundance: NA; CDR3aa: CASSDSRTSGRYEQYF; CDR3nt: TGTGCCAGCAGCGACTCCCGGACTAGCGGACGATACGAGCAGTACTTC
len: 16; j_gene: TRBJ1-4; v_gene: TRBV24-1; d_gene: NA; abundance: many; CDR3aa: CAIETGLTKLIEKLFF; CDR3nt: TGTGCCATCGAGACGGGACTTACGAAGTTAATAGAAAAACTGTTTTTT
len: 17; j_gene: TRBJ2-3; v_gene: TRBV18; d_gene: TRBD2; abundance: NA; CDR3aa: CASSPGLAGGKTDTQYF; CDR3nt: TGTGCCAGCTCACCGGGACTAGCGGGAGGGAAGACAGATACGCAGTATTTT
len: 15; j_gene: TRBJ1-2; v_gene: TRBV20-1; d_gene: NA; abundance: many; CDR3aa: CSARRGNGANYGYTF; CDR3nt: TGCAGTGCTCGGAGGGGGAACGGTGCTAACTATGGCTACACCTTC
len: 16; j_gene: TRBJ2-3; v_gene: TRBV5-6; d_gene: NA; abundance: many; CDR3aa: CASSLAPQDPTDTQYF; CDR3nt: TGTGCCAGCAGCTTGGCTCCCCAGGACCCCACAGATACGCAGTATTTT
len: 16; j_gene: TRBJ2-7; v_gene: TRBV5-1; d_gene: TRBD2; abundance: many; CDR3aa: CASSLGWGSGAYEQYF; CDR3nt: TGCGCCAGCAGCTTGGGGTGGGGGAGCGGGGCCTACGAGCAGTACTTC
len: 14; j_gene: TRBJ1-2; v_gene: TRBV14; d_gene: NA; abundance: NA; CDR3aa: CASSQETDNYGYTF; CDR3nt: TGTGCCAGCAGCCAAGAAACGGACAACTATGGCTACACCTTC
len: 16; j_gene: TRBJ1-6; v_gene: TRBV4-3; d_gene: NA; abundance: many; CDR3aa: CASSQAGSSYNSPLHF; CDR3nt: TGCGCCAGCAGCCAAGCGGGGAGCTCCTATAATTCACCCCTCCACTTT
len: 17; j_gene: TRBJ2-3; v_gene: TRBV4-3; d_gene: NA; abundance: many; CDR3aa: CASSQRLPGGGGDTQYF; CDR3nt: TGCGCCAGCAGCCAACGATTACCGGGGGGCGGTGGAGATACGCAGTATTTT
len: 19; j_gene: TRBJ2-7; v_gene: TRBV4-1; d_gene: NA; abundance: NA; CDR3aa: CASSQEPRGGLGRGGEQYF; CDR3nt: TGCGCCAGCAGCCAAGAACCCCGAGGAGGGCTGGGCCGTGGGGGCGAGCAGTACTTC
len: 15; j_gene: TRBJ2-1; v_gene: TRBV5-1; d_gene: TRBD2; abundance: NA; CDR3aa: CASSSTSGRMYEQFF; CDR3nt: TGCGCCAGCAGCTCGACTAGCGGGAGAATGTATGAGCAGTTCTTC
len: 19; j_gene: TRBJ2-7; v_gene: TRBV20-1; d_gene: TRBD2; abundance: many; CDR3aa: CSATGLAGGPANGAYEQYF; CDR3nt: TGCAGTGCCACAGGACTAGCGGGAGGACCCGCGAATGGGGCCTACGAGCAGTACTTC
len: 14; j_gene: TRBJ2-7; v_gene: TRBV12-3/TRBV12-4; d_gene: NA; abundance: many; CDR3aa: CASRAPRSSYEQYF; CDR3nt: TGTGCCAGCAGAGCCCCTAGGAGCTCCTACGAGCAGTACTTC
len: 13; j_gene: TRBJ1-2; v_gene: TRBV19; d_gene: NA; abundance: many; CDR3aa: CASSISRDYGYTF; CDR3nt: TGTGCCAGTAGTATCTCCAGGGACTATGGCTACACCTTC
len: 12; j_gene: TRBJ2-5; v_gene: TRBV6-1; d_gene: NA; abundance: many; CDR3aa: CASSEQVQTQYF; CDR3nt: TGTGCCAGCAGTGAACAGGTCCAGACCCAGTACTTC
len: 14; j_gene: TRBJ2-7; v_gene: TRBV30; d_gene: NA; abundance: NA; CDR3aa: CAWARTGVRSEQYF; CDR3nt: TGTGCCTGGGCTAGAACAGGAGTCAGGAGCGAGCAGTACTTC
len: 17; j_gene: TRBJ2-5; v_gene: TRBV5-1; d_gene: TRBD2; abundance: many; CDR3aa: CASSIGTSGSLQETQYF; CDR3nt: TGCGCCAGCAGCATAGGGACTAGCGGGAGCCTTCAAGAGACCCAGTACTTC
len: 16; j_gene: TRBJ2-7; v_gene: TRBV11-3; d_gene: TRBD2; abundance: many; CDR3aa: CASSPWTSGNPYEQYF; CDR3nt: TGTGCCAGCAGCCCGTGGACTAGCGGGAACCCCTACGAGCAGTACTTC
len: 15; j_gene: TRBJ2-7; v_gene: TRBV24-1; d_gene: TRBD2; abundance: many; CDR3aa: CATSDSRTSGYEQYF; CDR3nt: TGTGCCACCAGTGATAGCCGGACTAGCGGGTACGAGCAGTACTTC
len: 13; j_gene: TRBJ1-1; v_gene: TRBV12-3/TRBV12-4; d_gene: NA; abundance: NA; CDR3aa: CASSLGPNTEAFF; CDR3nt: TGTGCCAGCAGTTTAGGGCCGAACACTGAAGCTTTCTTT
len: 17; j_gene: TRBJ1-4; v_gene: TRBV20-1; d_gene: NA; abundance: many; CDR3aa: CSALSGTGASTNEKLFF; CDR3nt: TGCAGTGCCCTGAGTGGGACCGGAGCATCAACTAATGAAAAACTGTTTTTT
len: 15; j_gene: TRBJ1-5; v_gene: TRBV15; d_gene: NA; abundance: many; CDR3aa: CATSRDHQGMEPQHF; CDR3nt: TGTGCCACCAGCAGAGATCATCAGGGGATGGAGCCCCAGCATTTT